Below are 5 T cell receptor beta chains sequenced from a single sample in a study of PD-L1 blockade in urothelial cancer. Time point meaning: pretreatment peripheral blood. Sequenced by immunoSEQ multiplex PCR; TCRdb stores in-frame clones only, minus some. The sample has some 80,000 clones; around four fifths are singletons. The starting material was PBMCs, obtained around atezolizumab (anti-PD-L1) treatment. These receptor sequences come from a man between 40 and 49 years old with urothelial cancer.

The chain recombines TRBV7-9 with TRBJ2-1, with TRBD2 matching over 8 bases. The CDR3 covers 15 residues. The V gene's germline CDR1 is SEHNR and CDR2 FQNEAQ (reference sequence). The ends lost 5 bases at V and 5 bases at J; junction bases unmatched: 8. CDR3 sequence: CASSAGLVRHNEQFF. In DNA form, the CDR3 reads TGTGCCAGCAGCGCGGGACTAGTTCGCCACAATGAGCAGTTCTTC.

The chain carries TRBV30 and TRBJ2-7; D unclear. The CDR3 contains 12 residues. Trimming took off 3 bases at V and 6 bases at J, with 12 bases between the two ends. Germline V gene sequence: CDR1 GTSNPN, CDR2 SVGIG (reference sequence). Written as DNA, the CDR3 is TGTGCCTGGAGCCCCGGCCCGGGCGAGCAGTACTTC. Amino acids: CAWSPGPGEQYF.

The chain recombines TRBV30 with TRBJ2-1, with D maybe TRBD2 (6 bases). Deletions cut 1 base from V and 7 bases from J, with 23 bases between. The CDR3 sequence is 17 residues long. Looked up from germline, CDR1 is GTSNPN and CDR2 is SVGIG (reference sequence). The CDR3 DNA follows: TGTGCCTGGAGTGGGGGGAGAAAGCGGGCTTTAAGGAATGAGCAGTTCTTC. It translates to CAWSGGRKRALRNEQFF.

Written as DNA, the CDR3 is TGTGCCAGCAGCTTAGCCTCTGGAAACACCATATATTTT. Its translation is CASSLASGNTIYF. V usage is TRBV5-4 and J usage is TRBJ1-3; D remains ambiguous. The CDR3 is made up of 13 amino acids. Deletions cut 2 bases from V and 0 bases from J, with 3 bases between. Germline assignment: CDR1 SGHNT and CDR2 YYREEE (reference sequence).

The J gene is TRBJ1-2, the V gene TRBV25-1; D gene unclear. Between the trimmed V and J ends, which lost 0 bases and 1 base, there was a span of 6 bases. The CDR3 runs 14 residues. Germline-derived CDR1 and CDR2 are MGHDK and SYGVNS. CDR3 coding DNA: TGTGCCAGCAGTGAATACGGGAATAACTATGGCTACACCTTC. Translation: CASSEYGNNYGYTF.